Below are 2 T cell receptor beta chains sequenced from a single sample in a study of OX40 agonist ivuxolimab in advanced cancers. The repertoire was sequenced with immunoSEQ multiplex PCR; TCRdb's copy has only in-frame clones and lacks some. This sample has about 86,000 clones; 91% occur once, and the top ten carry 8.7%. The sample in question was CD4+ or CD8+ T cells sorted from blood, obtained in a trial of the OX40 agonist ivuxolimab. These receptors came from an adult with an advanced solid tumor such as melanoma, head and neck, liver or kidney cancer.

The chain employs TRBV10-3 and TRBJ2-7, with TRBD2 matching 9 bases. This CDR3 spans 14 amino acids. V lost 5 bases, J lost 5 bases, and 7 bases stayed unmatched. Per germline, CDR1 ENHRY and CDR2 SYGVKD. CDR3 residues: CAISLSGRGDEQYF. The CDR3 nucleotides are TGTGCCATCAGTCTTAGCGGGAGAGGCGACGAGCAGTACTTC.

The chain is built from TRBV7-9 and TRBJ2-5; D is ambiguous. Germline V gene lookup returns CDR1 SEHNR and CDR2 FQNEAQ (reference sequence). The V end was cut by 3 bases, the J end by 4 bases, with 3 bases between. The CDR3 totals 11 residues. The DNA for the CDR3 is TGTGCCAGCAGCTTCTTAGAGACCCAGTACTTC. Its protein is CASSFLETQYF.